This T cell receptor beta chain was sequenced for a study of post-analysis software for immune sequencing data (dated by TCRdb to about 2015). Regarding the research as a whole: The recorded disease courses included relapsing-remitting, secondary progressive and progressive-relapsing multiple sclerosis, and some patients had no subtype annotation. The patient repertoires were compared against 10 to 12 previously published healthy control repertoires obtained from donors aged roughly 6 to 28 years. A subset of samples was prepared in parallel using single-end sample barcoding, then pooled and co-amplified after Illumina adapter ligation.

Libraries were constructed by PCR. Sequenced using an Illumina HiSeq 2500. Unique molecular identifiers were incorporated into TCR beta cDNA libraries to reduce PCR and sequencing biases. Some 500,000 cDNA molecules were obtained per 1 to 10 million input T cells, so each molecule approximated one T cell. The patient libraries were prepared and sequenced with the same protocol used for the earlier healthy control dataset. Samples belonging to the same batch were prepared together, multiplexed and sequenced on a shared HiSeq lane. Turning to the authors' computational methods: Raw barcoded reads were processed with MIGEC, discarding single-read molecular identifier groups before consensus assembly and CDR3 extraction. Clonotype tables were post-analysed with VDJtools, and diversity was normalized by down-sampling all datasets to the smallest sample size. In repertoire overlap clustering, CDR3 amino acid sequences, but not nucleotide sequences, were matched to correct batch-related cross-sample contamination. The public reads were reprocessed in TCRdb via fastp at Q25 and MiXCR, keeping in-frame beta chains. Each entry is one CDR3 protein sequence, shown with its most common DNA and genes. For this entry, the V and J calls and clone size follow TCRdb and not the study's own pipeline. This sample lists about 770,000 distinct CDR3 sequences; under 60% were detected once. The ten top clones hold approximately 5% of the sample.

To demonstrate the VDJtools post-analysis software, the study profiled TCR beta repertoires from the peripheral blood of about a dozen young patients with multiple sclerosis. The multiple sclerosis patients were children and adolescents ranging in age from about 6 to 17 years. CDR3 length: 15 amino acids, cysteine to phenylalanine. Only the CDR3 DNA stays, 45 bases, in frame from base 1. CDR1 is given as SGHVS and CDR2 as FQNEAQ, both from the germline V gene. The germline V end is reduced by 0 bases and the J end by 5 bases; junction bases left unmatched: 4. This clonotype turned up a few times. Its specific antigen is unknown. Base qualities are not recorded, but no much larger clone differs from it by a single base. Findings and caveats that apply to the study as a whole: Significantly lower normalized Chao1 diversity was found in multiple sclerosis patients than in controls, suggesting substantial peripheral T-cell clonal expansion. Patients showed significantly higher frequencies than controls for about 5 TRBV segments, among them TRBV5-6, TRBV5-1 and TRBV20-1. The control group was slightly older than the multiple sclerosis patient group. Strong co-clustering of samples prepared in the same batch was shown by direct clustering with F measure, prompting a batch-effect correction.

Sequencing input: blood. The clonotype originates from a girl between 5 and 17 years old with multiple sclerosis. The chain is made from TRBV7-8 and TRBJ2-1; TRBD2 lines up with 7 middle nucleotides. The CDR3 sequence is CASSLALAANNEQFF. The DNA reads TGTGCCAGCAGCTTAGCGCTAGCGGCGAACAATGAGCAGTTCTTC.